The rows below give T cell receptor beta chains drawn from one sample of a study of immune heterogeneity within non-small cell lung tumors. TCRdb passed the multiplex PCR reads through MiXCR, listing each CDR3 protein once. The sample shows over 30,000 distinct CDR3 sequences, about 29% of them seen only once. Specimen: lung tumor tissue. These receptors were collected from a man in his forties or fifties with non-small cell lung cancer. CDR3s include the opening cysteine and the closing phenylalanine or tryptophan. D genes are given only for firm matches. For some rows the clone size is stated as once, few or many, or as a class when expanded; others skip it.

cdr3_nt: TGCAGTGCTAGACTTCCTGGGACTAGAGAGACCCAGTACTTC
cdr3_aa: CSARLPGTRETQYF
d_call: TRBD2
v_call: TRBV20-1
clone_size: -
j_call: TRBJ2-5

cdr3_nt: TGTGCCAGTAGTATGGTACATTTCTACGAGCAGTACTTC
cdr3_aa: CASSMVHFYEQYF
d_call: -
v_call: TRBV19
clone_size: medium-sized
j_call: TRBJ2-7

cdr3_nt: TGTGCCAGCAGACCCGGGACAGGTATGAACACTGAAGCTTTCTTT
cdr3_aa: CASRPGTGMNTEAFF
d_call: TRBD1
v_call: TRBV9
clone_size: few
j_call: TRBJ1-1

cdr3_nt: TGTGCCAGCAGCCAAAAACAGGGTTACCCTGAAGCTTTCTTT
cdr3_aa: CASSQKQGYPEAFF
d_call: -
v_call: TRBV14
clone_size: few
j_call: TRBJ1-1

cdr3_nt: TGTGCCAGCAGTAGGCCAGGGGCAGATACGCAGTATTTT
cdr3_aa: CASSRPGADTQYF
d_call: -
v_call: TRBV27
clone_size: -
j_call: TRBJ2-3

cdr3_nt: TGCAGTGCTAGAGATCCCAGCGGGAGGGCCGATAATGAGCAGTTCTTC
cdr3_aa: CSARDPSGRADNEQFF
d_call: TRBD2
v_call: TRBV20-1
clone_size: many
j_call: TRBJ2-1

cdr3_nt: TGTGCCAGCAGCTTGCAGCGGTTCACCGGGGAGCTGTTTTTT
cdr3_aa: CASSLQRFTGELFF
d_call: -
v_call: TRBV7-8
clone_size: few
j_call: TRBJ2-2

cdr3_nt: TGTGCCAGCAGCACAGGGGCCTATGGCTACACCTTC
cdr3_aa: CASSTGAYGYTF
d_call: TRBD1
v_call: TRBV6-1
clone_size: medium-sized
j_call: TRBJ1-2

cdr3_nt: TGTGCCAGCAGCTTTGGGGCGAAAACAGATACGCAGTATTTT
cdr3_aa: CASSFGAKTDTQYF
d_call: -
v_call: TRBV11-3
clone_size: -
j_call: TRBJ2-3

cdr3_nt: TGTGCCAGCAGCTTAAGGCTAGACACAGATACGCAGTATTTT
cdr3_aa: CASSLRLDTDTQYF
d_call: -
v_call: TRBV13
clone_size: few
j_call: TRBJ2-3

cdr3_nt: TGTGCCAGCAGCTTAGGGATAACGGGCAATGAGCAGTTCTTC
cdr3_aa: CASSLGITGNEQFF
d_call: -
v_call: TRBV7-3
clone_size: -
j_call: TRBJ2-1

cdr3_nt: TGCGCCAGCAGCTCGGAGCCCTCAGATACGCAGTATTTT
cdr3_aa: CASSSEPSDTQYF
d_call: -
v_call: TRBV5-1
clone_size: many
j_call: TRBJ2-3

cdr3_nt: TGTGCCAGCTCGCAGGAAGGACGTGGCACCGGGGAGCTGTTTTTT
cdr3_aa: CASSQEGRGTGELFF
d_call: -
v_call: TRBV18
clone_size: many
j_call: TRBJ2-2

cdr3_nt: TGTGCCAGCAGCAAAGCCCCTCGCGGGAGCGGCTACGAGCAGTACTTC
cdr3_aa: CASSKAPRGSGYEQYF
d_call: TRBD2
v_call: TRBV7-2
clone_size: -
j_call: TRBJ2-7

cdr3_nt: TGTGCCAGCAGCTTAAGCGACTACAATGAGCAGTTCTTC
cdr3_aa: CASSLSDYNEQFF
d_call: -
v_call: TRBV7-2
clone_size: many
j_call: TRBJ2-1

cdr3_nt: TGTGACAGCAGCTTGGGTATAGGACTCACCGGGGAGCTGTTTTTT
cdr3_aa: CDSSLGIGLTGELFF
d_call: -
v_call: TRBV7-8
clone_size: -
j_call: TRBJ2-2

cdr3_nt: TGTGCCAGTAGGAGATCCCCCCGGGCCAACTACGAGCAGTACTTC
cdr3_aa: CASRRSPRANYEQYF
d_call: -
v_call: TRBV19
clone_size: few
j_call: TRBJ2-7

cdr3_nt: TGTGCCACCTTTCCGGGACAGGGCAAAGCTTTCTTT
cdr3_aa: CATFPGQGKAFF
d_call: TRBD1
v_call: TRBV28
clone_size: -
j_call: TRBJ1-1

cdr3_nt: TGTGCCAGCAGCTTAGAGTGGACCAGGGCCGGGGAGCTGTTTTTT
cdr3_aa: CASSLEWTRAGELFF
d_call: -
v_call: TRBV7-6
clone_size: -
j_call: TRBJ2-2

cdr3_nt: TGTGCCGGATCTGATGGGTCTGGCACAGATACGCAGTATTTT
cdr3_aa: CAGSDGSGTDTQYF
d_call: -
v_call: TRBV6-1
clone_size: many
j_call: TRBJ2-3

cdr3_nt: TGTGCCACCAGTGGCGGGGGGGGGACCAATGAGCAGTTCTTC
cdr3_aa: CATSGGGGTNEQFF
d_call: TRBD2
v_call: TRBV24-1
clone_size: few
j_call: TRBJ2-1

cdr3_nt: TGTGCCAGCAGTGCGTCCGACAGGGTGTCACTCGAAGCTTTCTTT
cdr3_aa: CASSASDRVSLEAFF
d_call: TRBD1
v_call: TRBV6-2/TRBV6-3
clone_size: -
j_call: TRBJ1-1

cdr3_nt: TGTGCCTGGAGGTCATATGGCTACACCTTC
cdr3_aa: CAWRSYGYTF
d_call: -
v_call: TRBV30
clone_size: many
j_call: TRBJ1-2

cdr3_nt: TGTGCCAGCAGCTTAGGCCTAGCTTTCTACGAGCAGTACTTC
cdr3_aa: CASSLGLAFYEQYF
d_call: -
v_call: TRBV13
clone_size: many
j_call: TRBJ2-7

cdr3_nt: TGTGCCAGCAGCGACCTCGGGGGCGGGGTGACCGGGGAGCTGTTTTTT
cdr3_aa: CASSDLGGGVTGELFF
d_call: -
v_call: TRBV9
clone_size: few
j_call: TRBJ2-2

cdr3_nt: TGCAGTGCCACCCTATTAAGGAGCTCCTACAATGAGCAGTTCTTC
cdr3_aa: CSATLLRSSYNEQFF
d_call: -
v_call: TRBV20-1
clone_size: many
j_call: TRBJ2-1

cdr3_nt: TGCGCCAGCAGCCATCGGGGGTCCCTCGCGGGTAACCCCATATATTTT
cdr3_aa: CASSHRGSLAGNPIYF
d_call: -
v_call: TRBV4-3
clone_size: few
j_call: TRBJ1-3

cdr3_nt: TGTGCCGGCAGCTTAGGGGAGGTCGTGTTCTTC
cdr3_aa: CAGSLGEVVFF
d_call: -
v_call: TRBV7-8
clone_size: -
j_call: TRBJ2-1

cdr3_nt: TGTGCCAGCGGGGGACAGGCCCGTCGCGATGGCTACACCTTC
cdr3_aa: CASGGQARRDGYTF
d_call: TRBD1
v_call: TRBV27
clone_size: many
j_call: TRBJ1-2

cdr3_nt: TGCGCCAGCAGCCAAGGGGGCGTGAGCACAGATACGCAGTATTTT
cdr3_aa: CASSQGGVSTDTQYF
d_call: -
v_call: TRBV4-1
clone_size: few
j_call: TRBJ2-3

cdr3_nt: TGTGCCAGCAGGAGACTATCGGGAGCCTACAATGAGCAGTTCTTC
cdr3_aa: CASRRLSGAYNEQFF
d_call: -
v_call: TRBV2
clone_size: -
j_call: TRBJ2-1

cdr3_nt: TGTGCCTGGAGTGTTAGGACTAGCGGGCCCAACACCGGGGAGCTGTTTTTT
cdr3_aa: CAWSVRTSGPNTGELFF
d_call: TRBD2
v_call: TRBV30
clone_size: many
j_call: TRBJ2-2

cdr3_nt: TGTGCCAGCAGCTTAGAGACAGCGACTCAGTACTTC
cdr3_aa: CASSLETATQYF
d_call: -
v_call: TRBV7-9
clone_size: many
j_call: TRBJ2-7

cdr3_nt: TGTGCCAGCAATTCGTTACAGCGCGAGCAGTACTTC
cdr3_aa: CASNSLQREQYF
d_call: -
v_call: TRBV2
clone_size: many
j_call: TRBJ2-7

cdr3_nt: TGTGCCAGCAGCCAAGATGCGGGGTTCAGGGACACTGAAGCTTTCTTT
cdr3_aa: CASSQDAGFRDTEAFF
d_call: -
v_call: TRBV3-1
clone_size: few
j_call: TRBJ1-1

cdr3_nt: TGTGCCAGCAGTGATACTAGCGAGAGGATCGGGGAGCTGTTTTTT
cdr3_aa: CASSDTSERIGELFF
d_call: TRBD2
v_call: TRBV2
clone_size: -
j_call: TRBJ2-2

cdr3_nt: TGCAGTGCTAGAGGCACCACTAGCGGGCCAGATACGCAGTATTTT
cdr3_aa: CSARGTTSGPDTQYF
d_call: TRBD2
v_call: TRBV20-1
clone_size: few
j_call: TRBJ2-3